This T cell receptor (beta chain) was observed in a study of cytomegalovirus exposure and HLA in healthy donors. The study's findings and limits: Cytomegalovirus-associated TCR beta chains were listed, numbering approximately 150. It was reportedly the case that the classifier diagnosed cytomegalovirus status with high specificity and sensitivity.

Points on this clone: Its antigen remains unknown.

Germline CDR1 reads KGHSH; CDR2 reads LQKENI. Trimming took off 1 base at V and 4 bases at J, with 10 bases between the two ends. The CDR3 has 14 residues. TCRdb keeps only in-frame clones here, not all; method: immunoSEQ multiplex PCR. The sample contains approximately 120,000 clones, about 87% of which appear only once. Sequencing input: PBMCs. This rearrangement joins TRBV18 to TRBJ1-1; D possibly corresponds to TRBD1 (5 bases). The TCR sequence derives from a woman younger than 30 in good health and CMV-seronegative. The CDR3 spells CASSPQEGTTEAFF. The CDR3, as DNA: TGTGCCAGCTCACCACAGGAGGGGACCACTGAAGCTTTCTTT. The full variable domain, in which reference TRBV18 and TRBJ1-1 provide the parts outside the CDR3, is NAGVMQNPRHLVRRRGQEARLRCSPMKGHSHVYWYRQLPEEGLKFMVYLQKENIIDESGMPKERFSAEFPKEGPSILRIQQVVRGDSAAYFCASSPQEGTTEAFFGQGTRLTVV.